These T cell receptor beta chains were read from a single sample in a study of shared clonotypes between healthy human individuals. Here immunoSEQ multiplex PCR was the method, and the copy in TCRdb shows in-frame clones only, minus some. The data show roughly 500,000 clones, with about 79% seen just once and around 13% held by the top ten. The sequencing input was PBMCs. These TCRs come from a woman aged 40 to 50 in good health. Some clones in this sample may be carry-over from other donors' samples. CDR3s include the opening cysteine and the closing phenylalanine or tryptophan. The D gene is left open where the match is weak. The size entry is marked missing in some rows and otherwise reads once, few, many or a size class.

size | D | J | V | DNA | CDR3
- | - | TRBJ2-1 | TRBV9 | TGTGCCAGCAGCCCGTCCGGAGGGATTTACAATGAGCAGTTCTTC | CASSPSGGIYNEQFF
- | - | TRBJ2-7 | TRBV7-2 | TGTGCCAGCAGCTTAATGGTGAGCGGTATATACGAGCAGTACTTC | CASSLMVSGIYEQYF
- | - | TRBJ1-2 | TRBV10-3 | TGTGCCATCACGGGAATTGGCGCTAACTATGGCTACACCTTC | CAITGIGANYGYTF
- | - | TRBJ1-4 | TRBV6-4 | TGTGCCAGCAGCCCTGGGGGGGAGGGCGAAAAACTGTTTTTT | CASSPGGEGEKLFF
- | - | TRBJ2-5 | TRBV28 | TGTGCCAGCAGTCCCATGGACAGACAAGGGGAGACCCAGTACTTC | CASSPMDRQGETQYF
once | TRBD1 | TRBJ1-6 | TRBV30 | TGTGCCTGGCAGAAAGGGACAGTACTTATTAATTCACCCCTCCACTTT | CAWQKGTVLINSPLHF
- | TRBD2 | TRBJ2-5 | TRBV27 | TGTGCCAGCAGTCCAGGACTAGCGGGCCGACAAGAGACCCAGTACTTC | CASSPGLAGRQETQYF
- | - | TRBJ2-1 | TRBV7-9 | TGTGCCAGCAGCTTAGCTACACTAAACAATGAGCAGTTCTTC | CASSLATLNNEQFF
once | TRBD1 | TRBJ2-1 | TRBV28 | TGTGCCAGCCTCGGACAGGCCCATTACAATGAGCAGTTCTTC | CASLGQAHYNEQFF
- | - | TRBJ2-7 | TRBV5-5 | TGTGCCTCAAGGGTGTCATGGCCCCCGGACGAGCAGTACTTC | CASRVSWPPDEQYF
- | - | TRBJ2-7 | TRBV10-3 | TGTGCCATCAGTGTTAAGGGCCAGCCCTACGAGCAGTACTTC | CAISVKGQPYEQYF
- | - | TRBJ2-5 | TRBV6-1 | TGTGCCATTAGTACGTGGCAAGAGACCCAGTACTTC | CAISTWQETQYF
- | - | TRBJ1-2 | TRBV19 | TGTGCCAGTAGTATCTCGAACTATGGCTACACCTTC | CASSISNYGYTF
- | - | TRBJ2-7 | TRBV18 | TGTGCCAGCTCACCGGGACGGACCCTAGACGAGCAGTACTTC | CASSPGRTLDEQYF
- | - | TRBJ1-5 | TRBV6-6 | TGTGCCAGCAGACCAGCCGATAGCAATCAGCCCCAGCATTTT | CASRPADSNQPQHF
- | - | TRBJ2-7 | TRBV9 | TGTGCCAGCAGCGTCGGACTGGCCTACGAGCAGTACTTC | CASSVGLAYEQYF
few | - | TRBJ2-1 | TRBV6-5 | TGTGCCAGCAGTCCATACAATGAGCAGTTCTTC | CASSPYNEQFF
- | - | TRBJ1-2 | TRBV18 | TGTGCCAGCTCACCCCAGCTACCAGACGTTTTTGGCTACACCTTC | CASSPQLPDVFGYTF
- | TRBD1 | TRBJ1-2 | TRBV10-3 | TGTGCCATCAGTGAGGTCAGGGGGCGGCATGGCTACACCTTC | CAISEVRGRHGYTF
- | - | TRBJ2-5 | TRBV25-1 | TGTGCCAGCAGTGAATATGGGGGGGAGACCCAGTACTTC | CASSEYGGETQYF
once | - | TRBJ2-5 | TRBV9 | TGTGCCAGCAGCGTAGACTCCGGGGCGGTGGGAGAGACCCAGTACTTC | CASSVDSGAVGETQYF
once | TRBD2 | TRBJ2-1 | TRBV25-1 | TGTGCCAGCAGTGGGGGGATTAGCGGGATCTATGAGCAGTTCTTC | CASSGGISGIYEQFF
- | - | TRBJ2-7 | TRBV5-1 | TGCGCCAGCCGAAAAGGCGGAGATTACGAGCAGTACTTC | CASRKGGDYEQYF
medium-sized | - | TRBJ2-2 | TRBV6-1 | TGTGCCAGCAGTGAAGAAGAAGGAAACACCGGGGAGCTGTTTTTT | CASSEEEGNTGELFF
- | - | TRBJ2-2 | TRBV5-1 | TGCGCCAGCAGCCCAACAGGGACGAACACCGGGGAGCTGTTTTTT | CASSPTGTNTGELFF
- | - | TRBJ2-1 | TRBV19 | TGTGCCAGTAGTGCCCCCCCGGGCCCTCGAGGAAGGAATGAGCAGTTCTTC | CASSAPPGPRGRNEQFF
once | - | TRBJ1-4 | TRBV2 | TGTGCCAGCAGTGGATCCGATGAAAAACTGTTTTTT | CASSGSDEKLFF
once | TRBD1 | TRBJ2-3 | TRBV5-1 | TGCGCCAGCAGCTTGACAGGGGGAACCACAGATACGCAGTATTTT | CASSLTGGTTDTQYF
few | TRBD1 | TRBJ1-1 | TRBV4-1 | TGCGCCAGCAGCCCTCGGACAGGGGGCAGGACTGAAGCTTTCTTT | CASSPRTGGRTEAFF
- | - | TRBJ2-7 | TRBV19 | TGTGCCAGTCAAAGGGGGTACGGAGCTTACGAGCAGTACTTC | CASQRGYGAYEQYF
- | - | TRBJ2-5 | TRBV7-6 | TGTGCCAGCACCCGCGGATCCGAGGAGACCCAGTACTTC | CASTRGSEETQYF
- | - | TRBJ2-3 | TRBV29-1 | TGCAGCGTTGAGGGGCGGACCAGCACAGATACGCAGTATTTT | CSVEGRTSTDTQYF
- | TRBD1 | TRBJ2-1 | TRBV7-3 | TGTGCCAGCAGATGGACAGGGACTCCGGGCGATGAGCAGTTCTTC | CASRWTGTPGDEQFF
- | TRBD2 | TRBJ2-7 | TRBV19 | TGTGCCAGTAAAAACTCCGGGACTAGTTCCGAGCAGTACTTC | CASKNSGTSSEQYF
- | - | TRBJ2-7 | TRBV5-6 | TGTGCCAGCAGCTTGGTCTCAGGGGGGGCCTACGAGCAGTACTTC | CASSLVSGGAYEQYF
- | - | TRBJ1-2 | TRBV7-6 | TGTGCCAGCAGCTCCCCAGGGGAAACGGGTGGCTACACCTTC | CASSSPGETGGYTF
- | - | TRBJ1-3 | TRBV5-1 | TGCGCCAGCAGCTTAGGCGGGGGTTCAGGAAACACCATATATTTT | CASSLGGGSGNTIYF
- | TRBD2 | TRBJ2-2 | TRBV6-5 | TGTGCCAGCCGGACTAGCGGGAGCACCGGGGAGCTGTTTTTT | CASRTSGSTGELFF
- | - | TRBJ2-2 | TRBV28 | TGTGCCAGCAGTCCCCCCGAGGCCACGAACACCGGGGAGCTGTTTTTT | CASSPPEATNTGELFF
- | - | TRBJ2-7 | TRBV28 | TGTGCCAGCAGCCCCCAGGAGGGCCTCTACGAGCAGTACTTC | CASSPQEGLYEQYF
- | - | TRBJ2-3 | TRBV21-1 | TGTGCCAGCAGCCGGGGCGGGAAAGGGACAGATACGCAGTATTTT | CASSRGGKGTDTQYF
- | - | TRBJ1-1 | TRBV5-1 | TGCGCCAGCAGCTTGGAGGGGAGCACTGAAGCTTTCTTT | CASSLEGSTEAFF
- | TRBD1 | TRBJ1-2 | TRBV6-5 | TGTGCCAGCAGGGGGACAGCCTCCTATGGCTACACCTTC | CASRGTASYGYTF
- | - | TRBJ2-3 | TRBV6-1 | TGTGCCAGCAGTGAAGCGTCTGGAGATACGCAGTATTTT | CASSEASGDTQYF
- | - | TRBJ2-5 | TRBV7-2 | TGTGCCAGCAGCTTAGGTGGACAGCAAGAGACCCAGTACTTC | CASSLGGQQETQYF
few | TRBD1 | TRBJ2-7 | TRBV7-2 | TGTGCCAGCAGCCAAGGGGACAGGGGATTATACGAGCAGTACTTC | CASSQGDRGLYEQYF
- | TRBD1 | TRBJ1-3 | TRBV30 | TGTGCCTGGAGTGTTCGCCGGACAGGCTCTGGAAACACCATATATTTT | CAWSVRRTGSGNTIYF
- | TRBD2 | TRBJ2-3 | TRBV7-2 | TGTGCCAGCAGCCCCAGGACTAGCGGGAACACAGATACGCAGTATTTT | CASSPRTSGNTDTQYF
- | - | TRBJ2-7 | TRBV7-2 | TGTGCCAGCAGCTTAGCCCCGAACCGATACGAGCAGTACTTC | CASSLAPNRYEQYF
- | TRBD2 | TRBJ2-7 | TRBV7-2 | TGTGCCAGCAGCCCAAGCGGTGGACTAGCGGTCTACGAGCAGTACTTC | CASSPSGGLAVYEQYF
- | TRBD1 | TRBJ2-1 | TRBV14 | TGTGCCAGCAGCCGAGACAGGGGCGCCCATGAGCAGTTCTTC | CASSRDRGAHEQFF
- | - | TRBJ1-5 | TRBV13 | TGTGCCAGCAGCTCCCGTTTTTGGGCGCTGCCAGCTTATAGCAATCAGCCCCAGCATTTT | CASSSRFWALPAYSNQPQHF
- | - | TRBJ2-5 | TRBV11-2 | TGTGCCAGCAGCCCCAGGAGCAGCCAAGAGACCCAGTACTTC | CASSPRSSQETQYF
- | TRBD1 | TRBJ1-5 | TRBV28 | TGTGCCAGCAGAGGACAGGGCTTGAATCAGCCCCAGCATTTT | CASRGQGLNQPQHF
- | - | TRBJ2-4 | TRBV29-1 | TGCAGCGTCGCCCGGGACATCCAATGGGTTACCAAAAACATTCAGTACTTC | CSVARDIQWVTKNIQYF
- | - | TRBJ2-3 | TRBV9 | TGTGCCAGCAGCCCCGGGGGGCCCTCCACAGATACGCAGTATTTT | CASSPGGPSTDTQYF
few | TRBD2 | TRBJ2-3 | TRBV7-3 | TGTGCCAGCAGCTTAGGCGGGAGAGGTGGCACAGATACGCAGTATTTT | CASSLGGRGGTDTQYF
few | TRBD1 | TRBJ1-1 | TRBV29-1 | TGCAGCGTTGAGGGACAGCAGAACACTGAAGCTTTCTTT | CSVEGQQNTEAFF
- | - | TRBJ1-1 | TRBV11-2 | TGTGCCAGCAGCTTAAGGGGTCAGAACACTGAAGCTTTCTTT | CASSLRGQNTEAFF